Sequencing of this TCR beta chain was carried out in a study of beta chain features in type 1 diabetes. About the research overall: Sorted cell examination encompassed under 130 million cells across all samples.

The whole isolated RNA underwent reverse transcription, so sequencing captured expressed TCRB transcripts. This table comes from immunoSEQ multiplex PCR, and its TCRdb copy is limited to in-frame clones, with some not included. The table records more than 150,000 clones, 7.5% to 9.5% of them present only once. This clone was recorded a few times. V was pared by 0 bases and J by 1 base, with 7 bases between. This CDR3 has 14 residues. Germline CDR1 SGDLS, CDR2 YYNGEE. The chain has TRBV9 and TRBJ1-1, with D unclear. The sequenced material came from central memory CD4+ T cells from blood. This receptor was obtained from a woman younger than 30 in good health. Here the CDR3 reads CASSVGPQNTEAFF. CDR3 sequence (DNA): TGTGCCAGCAGCGTAGGGCCTCAGAACACTGAAGCTTTCTTT.